Listed here are 9 T cell receptor beta chains from one sample, sequenced in a study of blood T cells in healthy people across ages. Primers used in a second PCR of roughly 6 to 12 cycles were a sample-barcoded 5' primer and a J-beta primer mix. From the 5' RACE reads, TCRdb called clonotypes with MiXCR, one entry per CDR3 protein. Altogether around 1,600,000 distinct CDR3 sequences are present, about 42% being singletons, with the ten largest covering more than 4%. Material for sequencing was blood. These receptors were obtained from a young woman in good health.

The chain carries TRBV12-3 or TRBV12-4 and TRBJ1-6; no firm D call. The CDR3 is 14 amino acids. V lost 3 bases and J 9 bases, leaving 12 bases between the germline ends. The CDR3: CASSFTGLTSPLHF. As DNA, the CDR3 is TGTGCCAGCAGTTTTACCGGCCTGACTTCACCCCTCCACTTT.

To note about this clonotype: A junction end diverges from the germline sequence, so it may reflect a read error. V is TRBV11-2 and J is TRBJ2-3, with D perhaps assigned TRBD1 or TRBD2 (5 bases each). This CDR3 spans 14 amino acids. CDR1 SGHAT and CDR2 FQNNGV come from the germline V gene. This CDR3 is CASSVDQGGDTQYF. CDR3 nucleotide sequence: TGTGCCAGCAGCGTAGATCAGGGCGGGGATACGCAGTATTTT.

The chain links TRBV29-1 to TRBJ1-2; D is undetermined. The germline V and J ends were trimmed by 7 bases and 12 bases, with 18 bases remaining between them. Germline CDR1 is SQVTM and CDR2 is ANQGSEA. CDR3 length: 11 residues. CDR3 in amino acids: CSALEGSINTF. As DNA, the CDR3 is TGCAGCGCCCTGGAGGGCAGTATTAACACCTTC.

The rearrangement joins TRBV20-1 to TRBJ2-1, with TRBD2 matching 8 bases. The CDR3 consists of 14 residues. Germline V gene lookup returns CDR1 DFQATT and CDR2 SNEGSKA (reference sequence). J lost 6 bases, V lost 4 bases, and 8 bases had no gene match. CDR3 nucleotide sequence: TGCAGTGCTATCGTAGCGGGGCTTTCCAATGAGCAGTTCTTC. Its protein product is CSAIVAGLSNEQFF.

This rearrangement joins TRBV6-5 to TRBJ2-1; D is perhaps TRBD2 (5 bases). The V and J ends lost 8 bases and 2 bases respectively, with 7 bases between them. The CDR3 covers 12 residues. From germline, CDR1 is MNHEY and CDR2 SVGAGI. The CDR3 DNA reads TGTGCCAGCGGGAGCGCCTACAATGAGCAGTTCTTC. It is translated as CASGSAYNEQFF.

The chain combines TRBV30 with TRBJ2-5; D possibly corresponds to TRBD2 (6 bases). Germline loops: CDR1 GTSNPN, CDR2 SVGIG (reference sequence). The CDR3 loop spans 12 amino acids. Trimming shortened V by 4 bases and J by 11 bases, and 17 bases separated the two germline ends. The chain's CDR3 is CAWTLGGNEQYF. The CDR3 nucleotides read TGTGCCTGGACCTTGGGGGGAAATGAGCAGTACTTC.

This rearrangement joins TRBV9 to TRBJ2-4, with D possibly being TRBD1 (6 bases). The last part of the DNA fits TRBJ2-5 better; the J call may be wrong. The CDR3 is 16 residues long. Germline assignment: CDR1 SGDLS and CDR2 YYNGEE. The CDR3 nucleotides read TGTGCCAGCAGCGTAGGCCCCGCAGGGGACCAAGAGACCCAGTACTTC. Protein sequence: CASSVGPAGDQETQYF.

J is TRBJ1-2 and V is TRBV7-9; no clear D gene. The germline V and J ends were trimmed by 7 bases and 6 bases, with 9 bases remaining between them. This CDR3 region has 11 residues. The germline CDR1 and CDR2 sequences are SEHNR and FQNEAQ (reference sequence). The CDR3 is CASTDTNGYTF. The DNA of the CDR3 is TGTGCCAGCACCGACACCAATGGCTACACCTTC.

This chain links TRBV10-3 with TRBJ2-3; 7 positions agree with TRBD1. CDR3 size: 15 residues. Germline V lookup: CDR1 ENHRY, CDR2 SYGVKD. Trimming at V came to 4 bases and at J to 8 bases, leaving 12 bases not matched to a gene. This CDR3 is CAISARDRGGGTQYF. The CDR3 nucleotides are TGTGCCATCAGTGCCCGGGACAGAGGAGGAGGTACGCAGTATTTT.